Below are 27 T cell receptor beta chains sequenced from a single sample in a study of cytomegalovirus exposure and HLA in healthy donors. In the PCR, 60 Vbeta and 13 Jbeta primers were used. The assay was immunoSEQ multiplex PCR, and TCRdb's table has in-frame clones only and misses some. This sample yields around 120,000 clones, of which 73% are seen a single time; over 3.5% belongs to the top ten. The sample taken for sequencing was PBMCs. The source of these receptors is a woman between 35 and 50 years old in good health and CMV-seronegative.

Here the CDR3 reads CASSRIGADTQYF. CDR3 coding DNA: TGTGCCAGCAGCCGAATAGGGGCAGATACGCAGTATTTT. The chain links TRBV7-9 to TRBJ2-3; TRBD1 might be the D (5 bases). Deletions cut 5 bases from V and 4 bases from J, with 10 bases between. There are 13 residues in the CDR3. CDR1 is SEHNR, CDR2 FQNEAQ, per germline (reference sequence).

The CDR3 DNA follows: TGTGCCAGCAGCCCTGGACTAGCGGGGGGGCAAGGCGGGGAGCTGTTTTTT. Residues: CASSPGLAGGQGGELFF. The chain joins TRBV5-4 to TRBJ2-2; the match to TRBD2 covers 15 bases. The CDR3 contains 17 residues. The trim removed 4 bases at V and 7 bases at J, leaving 8 bases unmatched. Germline CDR1 is SGHNT and CDR2 is YYREEE (reference sequence).

This clone was observed a few times. The V call is TRBV19, the J call TRBJ1-6; tentative D call: TRBD1 (6 bases). V lost 6 bases, J lost 10 bases, and 16 bases lay in between. The germline gives CDR1 LNHDA, CDR2 SQIVND (reference sequence). The CDR3 has 14 amino acids. DNA for the CDR3: TGTGCCAGTAGGGGGACAAGGTCCGGCTCACCCCTCCACTTT. Protein product: CASRGTRSGSPLHF.

The chain combines TRBV2 with TRBJ1-5; no reliable D call. V shed 6 bases and J shed 9 bases, with 15 bases lying between them. This CDR3 is built from 13 residues. The V gene's germline CDR1 is SNHLY and CDR2 FYNNEI. The CDR3 loop reads CASSPRLSWPQHF. The CDR3 DNA follows: TGTGCCAGCAGCCCACGCCTGAGCTGGCCCCAGCATTTT.

The chain combines TRBV19 with TRBJ1-6, with D possibly being TRBD1 (6 bases). Trimming removed 3 bases from V and 3 bases from J, with 12 bases in between. CDR3 length: 16 residues. Germline V gene sequence: CDR1 LNHDA, CDR2 SQIVND (reference sequence). The CDR3 loop reads CASSINGQSYNSPLHF. For the CDR3, the DNA is TGTGCCAGTAGTATCAACGGACAGAGCTATAATTCACCCCTCCACTTT.

This chain connects TRBV7-9 to TRBJ2-4; D gene uncertain. The CDR3 contains 14 residues. Deletions cut 5 bases from V and 5 bases from J, with 13 bases between. CDR1 is SEHNR and CDR2 is FQNEAQ in the germline V gene (reference sequence). The chain's CDR3 is CASSLASVENIQYF. The CDR3 nucleotides are TGTGCCAGCAGCCTTGCTAGTGTTGAAAACATTCAGTACTTC.

For the CDR3, the DNA is TGTGCCAGCAGCTTAGTAGGTCGAGGGCTTAAGATAAGGAGCTCCTACAATGAGCAGTTCTTC. Amino acid sequence: CASSLVGRGLKIRSSYNEQFF. The chain carries TRBV7-6 and TRBJ2-1; a possible D gene is TRBD2 (5 bases). This CDR3 contains 21 residues. The V gene lost 1 base and the J gene lost 0 bases, with 25 bases spanning the gap. CDR1 and CDR2 from the germline V gene are SGHVS and FNYEAQ.

The V gene is TRBV10-3, the J gene TRBJ2-5, with D possibly matching TRBD2 (6 bases). Trimming removed 11 bases at V and 3 bases at J, with 13 bases between. This CDR3 is 12 amino acids long. Germline V gives CDR1 ENHRY, CDR2 SYGVKD. CDR3 sequence reads: CASKSGEETQYF. The CDR3 coding sequence is TGTGCCTCAAAGTCGGGAGAAGAGACCCAGTACTTC.

This clone was detected only a few times. V gene TRBV7-3 combines with J gene TRBJ2-1, with 8 bases lining up with TRBD2. Germline assignment: CDR1 SGHTA and CDR2 FQGTGA. V gave up 4 bases and J gave up 8 bases; unmatched junction bases: 7. The CDR3 is 14 amino acids. In nucleotides, the CDR3 is TGTGCCAGCAGCTCATCCGGGAGGGGGGATGAGCAGTTCTTC. Translation: CASSSSGRGDEQFF.

This chain joins TRBV6-5 and TRBJ1-5; D perhaps matches TRBD1 (6 bases). The V gene's germline CDR1 is MNHEY and CDR2 SVGAGI. The CDR3 sequence is 14 residues long. V gave up 5 bases and J gave up 7 bases, with 15 bases separating them. The CDR3 bases are TGTGCCAGCAGTGAAGAAAGGGGACACCAGCCCCAGCATTTT. Its translation is CASSEERGHQPQHF.

CDR3 sequence: CSSQPGLAGSYNEQFF. The CDR3 DNA is TGCAGCTCACAGCCGGGACTAGCGGGTTCCTACAATGAGCAGTTCTTC. The chain has TRBV29-1 and TRBJ2-1; 12 positions agree with TRBD2. The trim removed 8 bases at V and 1 base at J, leaving 9 bases unmatched. The CDR3 is 16 residues long. Germline V gives CDR1 SQVTM, CDR2 ANQGSEA.

The V gene is TRBV4-1, the J gene TRBJ2-5; a possible D gene is TRBD1 (5 bases). The CDR3 is made up of 15 amino acids. CDR1 is MGHRA and CDR2 is YSYEKL in the germline V gene. Trimming removed 2 bases from V and 4 bases from J, with 14 bases in between. In DNA form, the CDR3 reads TGCGCCAGCAGCCAATTCCATATTAGGGGAGAGACCCAGTACTTC. Its protein is CASSQFHIRGETQYF.

This chain connects TRBV9 to TRBJ1-6; D perhaps matches TRBD1 (6 bases). Trimming removed 1 base at V and 10 bases at J, with 12 bases between. The CDR3 is made up of 14 amino acids. Germline V CDR1 and CDR2: SGDLS, YYNGEE. CDR3 protein: CASSVRRDNSPLHF. CDR3 DNA sequence: TGTGCCAGCAGCGTACGACGGGACAACTCACCCCTCCACTTT.

The chain joins TRBV19 to TRBJ2-4; possibly TRBD2 for D (6 bases). CDR1 LNHDA and CDR2 SQIVND come from the germline V gene (reference sequence). Between the trimmed V and J ends, which lost 5 bases and 0 bases, there was a span of 14 bases. This CDR3 comprises 16 residues. CDR3 in DNA: TGTGCCAGTAGTGTAGGGACTCTTCTAGCCAAAAACATTCAGTACTTC. It is translated as CASSVGTLLAKNIQYF.

The chain has TRBV2 and TRBJ1-1, with D unclear. V lost 1 base to trimming and J lost 3 bases, with 6 bases between them. The length of the CDR3 is 13 residues. From germline, CDR1 is SNHLY and CDR2 FYNNEI. The CDR3 DNA sequence: TGTGCCAGCAGTGAAGGAGTGGACACTGAAGCTTTCTTT. It codes for CASSEGVDTEAFF.

The CDR3 reads CASSPGLAGYNEQFF. The CDR3 nucleotides are TGTGCCAGCAGCCCGGGACTAGCGGGTTACAATGAGCAGTTCTTC. The rearrangement uses TRBV27 and TRBJ2-1; the match to TRBD2 covers 12 bases. Germline values: CDR1 MNHEY, CDR2 SMNVEV (reference sequence). The CDR3 covers 15 residues. Unmatched junction bases numbered 4, after V lost 6 bases and J lost 4 bases.

J is TRBJ2-7 and V is TRBV7-2; the D gene is possibly TRBD2 (6 bases). The CDR3 has 15 amino acids. V dropped 0 bases and J dropped 2 bases, with 11 bases sitting between them. The germline V gene encodes CDR1 SGHTA and CDR2 FQGNSA. The CDR3 region has the DNA TGTGCCAGCAGCTTAGCGCGGGGTATCGCCTACGAGCAGTACTTC. Its protein product is CASSLARGIAYEQYF.

This chain connects TRBV19 to TRBJ2-7, with a weak D call TRBD1 (6 bases). CDR1 and CDR2 from the germline V gene are LNHDA and SQIVND (reference sequence). V lost 9 bases, J lost 5 bases, and 14 bases lay in between. The CDR3 totals 12 residues. The CDR3 reads CASCGQTHEQYF. The CDR3 region has the DNA TGTGCCAGCTGCGGACAGACCCACGAGCAGTACTTC.

This rearrangement joins TRBV27 to TRBJ2-2; TRBD2 agrees at 14 bases. V shed 0 bases and J 6 bases; nucleotides not matched to a gene: 0. Germline V gene sequence: CDR1 MNHEY, CDR2 SMNVEV (reference sequence). The CDR3 length is 16 residues. The CDR3 here is CASSLSTSGGAGELFF. CDR3 DNA: TGTGCCAGCAGTTTATCGACTAGCGGGGGGGCCGGGGAGCTGTTTTTT.

The chain couples TRBV7-2 to TRBJ1-2; D is unclear. V lost 7 bases and J 1 base, leaving 16 bases between the germline ends. The CDR3 runs to 15 residues. Germline loops: CDR1 SGHTA, CDR2 FQGNSA. The CDR3, as DNA: TGTGCCAGCACTCCGGGATCCATACGTAACTATGGCTACACCTTC. Its translation: CASTPGSIRNYGYTF.

This sequence joins TRBV7-2 and TRBJ2-2; a possible D gene is TRBD1 (5 bases). CDR1 is SGHTA, CDR2 FQGNSA, per germline. The CDR3 totals 13 residues. V lost 1 base to trimming and J lost 5 bases, with 5 bases between them. CDR3 nucleotide sequence: TGTGCCAGCAGCTTAGACAGGACCGGGGAGCTGTTTTTT. It codes for CASSLDRTGELFF. Full variable domain (rest looked up from reference TRBV7-2 and TRBJ2-2): GAGVSQSPSNKVTEKGKDVELRCDPISGHTALYWYRQSLGQGLEFLIYFQGNSAPDKSGLPSDRFSAERTGGSVSTLTIQRTQQEDSAVYLCASSLDRTGELFFGEGSRLTVL.

V and J are TRBV4-1 and TRBJ2-2; tentatively, D is TRBD1 (5 bases). There are 16 residues in the CDR3. Germline V lookup: CDR1 MGHRA, CDR2 YSYEKL. The ends were cut back, 0 bases at V and 3 bases at J, with 11 bases in the middle. CDR3: CASSQDIAGYTGELFF. CDR3 coding DNA: TGCGCCAGCAGCCAAGATATCGCAGGGTACACCGGGGAGCTGTTTTTT.

V and J are TRBV27 and TRBJ2-7, with 15 bases matching TRBD2. The germline gives CDR1 MNHEY, CDR2 SMNVEV (reference sequence). J gave up 5 bases and V 5 bases, and 7 bases lay outside the gene matches. This CDR3 contains 16 residues. CDR3 nucleotide sequence: TGTGCCAGCAGTCTCCAAGGGACTAGCGGGAGGCACGAGCAGTACTTC. Residues: CASSLQGTSGRHEQYF.

This clone appeared once. V and J are TRBV4-3 and TRBJ2-1; 9 bases match TRBD2. Germline loops: CDR1 LGHNA, CDR2 YSLEER. The CDR3 has 21 residues. V shed 2 bases, J shed 0 bases, and the junction held 17 bases outside the gene matches. The CDR3 here is CASSQRAPWGIAGASYNEQFF. In DNA, the CDR3 is TGCGCCAGCAGCCAACGTGCACCGTGGGGAATAGCGGGGGCCTCCTACAATGAGCAGTTCTTC.

V usage is TRBV7-6 and J usage is TRBJ2-1, with TRBD2 matching 10 bases. This CDR3 comprises 16 residues. The germline V gene encodes CDR1 SGHVS and CDR2 FNYEAQ. Trimming cost V 5 bases and J 4 bases; bases outside gene matches: 8. The CDR3 DNA sequence: TGTGCCAGCAGCCCCCTCCTAGCGGGAGAGTACAATGAGCAGTTCTTC. Translation: CASSPLLAGEYNEQFF. Full variable domain (missing parts from reference TRBV7-6 and TRBJ2-1): GAGVSQSPRYKVTKRGQDVALRCDPISGHVSLYWYRQALGQGPEFLTYFNYEAQQDKSGLPNDRFSAERPEGSISTLTIQRTEQRDSAMYRCASSPLLAGEYNEQFFGPGTRLTVL.

The chain carries TRBV27 and TRBJ2-2, with TRBD1 matching over 7 bases. V dropped 3 bases and J dropped 0; count of bases not matched to a gene: 7. The CDR3 totals 17 residues. Germline-derived CDR1 and CDR2 are MNHEY and SMNVEV (reference sequence). This chain's CDR3 is CASSFSRDSSNTGELFF. Here the CDR3 DNA reads TGTGCCAGCAGTTTTTCCCGGGACAGTTCGAACACCGGGGAGCTGTTTTTT.

This clone was counted once. V and J are TRBV4-3 and TRBJ2-5; TRBD2 matches at 9 bases. The length of the CDR3 is 16 residues. The germline V gene has CDR1 LGHNA and CDR2 YSLEER. The V and J ends lost 1 base and 5 bases, in that order; junction bases with no gene match: 8. The CDR3 is CASSQGSAGGLETQYF. CDR3 nucleotides: TGCGCCAGCAGCCAAGGGTCAGCGGGAGGTCTTGAGACCCAGTACTTC.